This T cell receptor (beta chain) appears in the sequencing data of a study of shared clonotypes between healthy human individuals. With V trimmed by 5 bases and J by 2 bases, 3 bases remained unmatched. Per the germline V gene, CDR1 is MNHEY and CDR2 is SMNVEV (reference sequence). The CDR3 extends over 13 amino acids. Turning to this clone: Its antigen is unidentified.

Study-level findings and limits: Naive subsets usually exceeded memory subsets in estimated richness. The study drew on few donors, limiting represented genetic and exposure-history diversity.

Assay: immunoSEQ multiplex PCR; the TCRdb copy retains only in-frame clones and omits some. Here the sample spans roughly 2.4 million clones, approximately 94% being singletons. The split of CD4+ cells yielded CD45RA+ naive and CD45RA-negative memory subsets. The receptor's source is a man aged 18 to 35 in good health. The chain has TRBV27 and TRBJ2-7, with 7 positions matching TRBD2. The sequenced sample consisted of naive CD4+ T cells sorted from blood. The subset here: CD45RA+ positively selected. The CDR3 DNA follows: TGTGCCAGCAGTCTCGGACTAGCCTACGAGCAGTACTTC. It specifies CASSLGLAYEQYF.